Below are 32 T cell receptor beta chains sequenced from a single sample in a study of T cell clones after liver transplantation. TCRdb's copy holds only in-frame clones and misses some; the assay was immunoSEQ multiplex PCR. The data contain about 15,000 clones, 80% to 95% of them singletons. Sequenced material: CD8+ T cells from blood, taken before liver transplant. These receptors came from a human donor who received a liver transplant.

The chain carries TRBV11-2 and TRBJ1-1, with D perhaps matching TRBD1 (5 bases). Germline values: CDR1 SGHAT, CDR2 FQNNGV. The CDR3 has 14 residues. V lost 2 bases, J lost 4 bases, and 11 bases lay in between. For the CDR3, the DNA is TGTGCCAGCAGCTTATGGGGGGATAGCACTGAAGCTTTCTTT. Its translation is CASSLWGDSTEAFF.

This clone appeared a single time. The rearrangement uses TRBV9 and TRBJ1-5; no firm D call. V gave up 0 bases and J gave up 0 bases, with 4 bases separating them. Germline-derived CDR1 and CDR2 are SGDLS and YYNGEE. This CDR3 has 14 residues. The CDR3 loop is CASSVDSSNQPQHF. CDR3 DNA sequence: TGTGCCAGCAGCGTAGACAGTAGCAATCAGCCCCAGCATTTT.

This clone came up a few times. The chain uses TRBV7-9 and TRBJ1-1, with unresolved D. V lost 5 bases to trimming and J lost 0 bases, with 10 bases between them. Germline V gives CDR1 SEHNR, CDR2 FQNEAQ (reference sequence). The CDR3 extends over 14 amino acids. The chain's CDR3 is CASSPRAVNTEAFF. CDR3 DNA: TGTGCCAGCAGCCCTCGGGCGGTGAACACTGAAGCTTTCTTT.

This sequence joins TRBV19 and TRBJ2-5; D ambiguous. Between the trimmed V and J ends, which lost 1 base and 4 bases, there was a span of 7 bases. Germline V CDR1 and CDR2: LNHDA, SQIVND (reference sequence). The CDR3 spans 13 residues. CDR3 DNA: TGTGCCAGTAGTATAGTCACGGGAGAGACCCAGTACTTC. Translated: CASSIVTGETQYF.

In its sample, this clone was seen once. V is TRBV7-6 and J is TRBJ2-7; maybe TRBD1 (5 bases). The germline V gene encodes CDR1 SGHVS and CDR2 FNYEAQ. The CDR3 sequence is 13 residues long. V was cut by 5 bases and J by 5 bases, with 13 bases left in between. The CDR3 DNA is TGTGCCAGCAGCGCCTCAGGGCCCCACGAGCAGTACTTC. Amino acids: CASSASGPHEQYF.

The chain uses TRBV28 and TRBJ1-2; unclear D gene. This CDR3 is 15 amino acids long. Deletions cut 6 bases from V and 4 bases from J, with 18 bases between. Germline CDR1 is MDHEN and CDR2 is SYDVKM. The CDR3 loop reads CASSTTPSTFYGYTF. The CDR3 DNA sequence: TGTGCCAGCAGCACCACGCCCTCTACCTTCTATGGCTACACCTTC.

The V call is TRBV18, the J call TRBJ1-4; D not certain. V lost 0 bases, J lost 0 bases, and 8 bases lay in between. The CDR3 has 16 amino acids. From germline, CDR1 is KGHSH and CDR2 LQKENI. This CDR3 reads CASSPPITATNEKLFF. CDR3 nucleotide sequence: TGTGCCAGCTCACCACCGATCACGGCAACTAATGAAAAACTGTTTTTT.

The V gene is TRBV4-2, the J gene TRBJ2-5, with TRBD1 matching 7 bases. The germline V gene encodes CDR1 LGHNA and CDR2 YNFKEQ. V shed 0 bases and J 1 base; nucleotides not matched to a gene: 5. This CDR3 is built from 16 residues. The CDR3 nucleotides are TGTGCCAGCAGCCAAGAATCGGGACAGTCCCAAGAGACCCAGTACTTC. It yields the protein CASSQESGQSQETQYF.

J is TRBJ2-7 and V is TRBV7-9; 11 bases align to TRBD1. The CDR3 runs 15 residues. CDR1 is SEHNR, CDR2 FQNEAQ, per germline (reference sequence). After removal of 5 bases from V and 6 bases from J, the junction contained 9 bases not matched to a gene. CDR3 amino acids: CASSGQGASGSEQYF. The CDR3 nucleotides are TGTGCCAGCAGCGGACAGGGGGCTAGCGGCTCCGAGCAGTACTTC.

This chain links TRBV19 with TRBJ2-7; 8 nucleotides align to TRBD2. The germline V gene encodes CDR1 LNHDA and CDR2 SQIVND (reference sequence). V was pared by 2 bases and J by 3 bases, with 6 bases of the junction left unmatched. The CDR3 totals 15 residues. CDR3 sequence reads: CASSITLAGLYEQYF. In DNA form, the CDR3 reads TGTGCCAGTAGTATAACCCTAGCGGGCCTCTACGAGCAGTACTTC.

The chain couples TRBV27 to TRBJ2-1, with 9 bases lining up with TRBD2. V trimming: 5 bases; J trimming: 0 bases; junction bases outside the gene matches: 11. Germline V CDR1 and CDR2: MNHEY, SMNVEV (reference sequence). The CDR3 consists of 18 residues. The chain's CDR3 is CASSPLLAGWSSYNEQFF. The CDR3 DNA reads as TGTGCCAGCAGTCCCTTACTAGCGGGTTGGAGCTCCTACAATGAGCAGTTCTTC.

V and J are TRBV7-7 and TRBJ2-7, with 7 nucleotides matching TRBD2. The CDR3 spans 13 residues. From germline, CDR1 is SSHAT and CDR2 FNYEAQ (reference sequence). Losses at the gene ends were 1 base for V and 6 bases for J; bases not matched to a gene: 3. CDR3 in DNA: TGTGCCAGCAGCTTAGATAGGGAGGGCGAGCAGTACTTC. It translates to CASSLDREGEQYF.

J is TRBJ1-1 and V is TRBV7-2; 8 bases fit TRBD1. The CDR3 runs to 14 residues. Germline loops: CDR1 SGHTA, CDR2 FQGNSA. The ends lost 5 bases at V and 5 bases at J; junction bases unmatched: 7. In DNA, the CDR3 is TGTGCCAGCAGCCCCGGACAGGGAAGAACTGAAGCTTTCTTT. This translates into CASSPGQGRTEAFF.

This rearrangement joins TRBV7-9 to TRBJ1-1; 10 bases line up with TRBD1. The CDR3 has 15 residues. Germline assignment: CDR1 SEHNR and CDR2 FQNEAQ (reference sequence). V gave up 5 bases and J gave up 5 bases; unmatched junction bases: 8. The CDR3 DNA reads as TGTGCCAGCAGCCCGTGGACAGGGGGAGAAACTGAAGCTTTCTTT. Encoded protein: CASSPWTGGETEAFF.

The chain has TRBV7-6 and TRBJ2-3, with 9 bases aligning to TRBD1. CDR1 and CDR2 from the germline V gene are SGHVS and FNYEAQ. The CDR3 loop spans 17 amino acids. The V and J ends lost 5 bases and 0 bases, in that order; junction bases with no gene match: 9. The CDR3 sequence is CASSGPGTGTSTDTQYF. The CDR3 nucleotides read TGTGCCAGCAGCGGCCCCGGGACAGGGACTAGCACAGATACGCAGTATTTT.

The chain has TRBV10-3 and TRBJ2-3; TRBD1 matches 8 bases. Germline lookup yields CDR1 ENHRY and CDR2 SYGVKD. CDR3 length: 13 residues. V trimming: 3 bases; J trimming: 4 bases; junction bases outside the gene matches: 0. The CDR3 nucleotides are TGTGCCATCAGTGAACAGGGGGCAGATACGCAGTATTTT. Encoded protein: CAISEQGADTQYF.

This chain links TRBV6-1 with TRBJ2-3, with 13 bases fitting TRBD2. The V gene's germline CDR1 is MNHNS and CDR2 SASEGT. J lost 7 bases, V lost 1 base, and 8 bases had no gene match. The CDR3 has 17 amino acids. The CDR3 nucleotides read TGTGCCAGCAGTGAAGGACTAGCGGGAGGTTCGATATATACGCAGTATTTT. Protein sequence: CASSEGLAGGSIYTQYF.

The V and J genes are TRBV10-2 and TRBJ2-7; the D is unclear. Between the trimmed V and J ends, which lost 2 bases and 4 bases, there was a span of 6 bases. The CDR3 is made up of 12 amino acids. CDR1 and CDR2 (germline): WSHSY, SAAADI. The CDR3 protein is CASSEVGYEQYF. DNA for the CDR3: TGCGCCAGCAGTGAGGTAGGATACGAGCAGTACTTC.

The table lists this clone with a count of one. The CDR3 DNA sequence: TGTGCCAGCAGCTTCCCCTTAAGCACAGATACGCAGTATTTT. Translating gives CASSFPLSTDTQYF. This chain connects TRBV7-9 to TRBJ2-3; D remains unclear. The CDR3 has 14 residues. CDR1 and CDR2 (germline): SEHNR, FQNEAQ (reference sequence). The germline V and J ends were trimmed by 3 bases and 0 bases, with 7 bases remaining between them.

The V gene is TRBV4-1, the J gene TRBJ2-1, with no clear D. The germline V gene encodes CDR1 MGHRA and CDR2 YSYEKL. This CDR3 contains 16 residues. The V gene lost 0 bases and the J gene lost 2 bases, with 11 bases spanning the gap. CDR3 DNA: TGCGCCAGCAGCCAAGAATTAGCTCGGGCCTACAATGAGCAGTTCTTC. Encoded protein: CASSQELARAYNEQFF.

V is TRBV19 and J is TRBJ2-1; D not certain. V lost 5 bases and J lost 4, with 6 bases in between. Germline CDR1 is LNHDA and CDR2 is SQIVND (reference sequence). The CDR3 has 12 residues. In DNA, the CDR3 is TGTGCCAGTAGTCCATATTACAATGAGCAGTTCTTC. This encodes CASSPYYNEQFF.

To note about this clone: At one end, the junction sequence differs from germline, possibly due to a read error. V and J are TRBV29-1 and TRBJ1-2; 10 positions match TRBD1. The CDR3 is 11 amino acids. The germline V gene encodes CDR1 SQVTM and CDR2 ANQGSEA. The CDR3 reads CSVIGQGTGAF. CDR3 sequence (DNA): TGCAGCGTGATCGGACAGGGGACAGGGGCCTTC.

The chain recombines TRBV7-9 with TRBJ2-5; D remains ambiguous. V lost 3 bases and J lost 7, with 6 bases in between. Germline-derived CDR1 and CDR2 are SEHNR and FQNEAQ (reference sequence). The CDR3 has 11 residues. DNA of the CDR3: TGTGCCAGCAGCTTGGACGGGACCCAGTACTTC. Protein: CASSLDGTQYF.

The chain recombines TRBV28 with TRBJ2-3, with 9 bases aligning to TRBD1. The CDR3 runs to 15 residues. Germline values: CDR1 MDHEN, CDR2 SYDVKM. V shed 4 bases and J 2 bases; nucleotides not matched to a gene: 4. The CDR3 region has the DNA TGTGCCAGCAGTTGGGACAGGGTCTCCACAGATACGCAGTATTTT. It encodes CASSWDRVSTDTQYF.

Here the CDR3 DNA reads TGTGCCAGCAGTCCCGGCGGCCGGGTCCGCGAGCAGTACTTC. Translated, it gives CASSPGGRVREQYF. V and J are TRBV27 and TRBJ2-7; D remains ambiguous. Germline-derived CDR1 and CDR2 are MNHEY and SMNVEV (reference sequence). The CDR3 length is 14 residues. V was cut by 5 bases and J by 6 bases, with 17 bases left in between.

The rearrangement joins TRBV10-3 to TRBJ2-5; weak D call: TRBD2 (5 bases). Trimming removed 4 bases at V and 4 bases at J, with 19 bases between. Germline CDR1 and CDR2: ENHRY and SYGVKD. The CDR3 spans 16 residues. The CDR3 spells CAISVSGNPPIETQYF. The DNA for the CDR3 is TGTGCCATCAGTGTGTCGGGGAACCCCCCTATAGAGACCCAGTACTTC.

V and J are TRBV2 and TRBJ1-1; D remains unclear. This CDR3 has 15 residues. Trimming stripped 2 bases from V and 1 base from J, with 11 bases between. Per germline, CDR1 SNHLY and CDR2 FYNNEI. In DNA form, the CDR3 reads TGTGCCAGCAGTGAATTTGGCAGCAAGAACACTGAAGCTTTCTTT. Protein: CASSEFGSKNTEAFF.

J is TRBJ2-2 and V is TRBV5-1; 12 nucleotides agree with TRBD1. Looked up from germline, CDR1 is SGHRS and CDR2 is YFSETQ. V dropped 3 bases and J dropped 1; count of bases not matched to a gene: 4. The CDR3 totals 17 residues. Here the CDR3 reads CASSWDRGRVNTGELFF. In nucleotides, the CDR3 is TGCGCCAGCAGCTGGGACAGGGGGCGAGTGAACACCGGGGAGCTGTTTTTT.

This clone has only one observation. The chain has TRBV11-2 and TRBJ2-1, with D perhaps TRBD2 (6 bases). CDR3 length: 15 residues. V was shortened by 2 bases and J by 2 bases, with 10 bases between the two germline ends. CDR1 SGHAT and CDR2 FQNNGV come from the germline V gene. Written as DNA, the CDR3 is TGTGCCAGCAGCTTATACGCGGGGCCCTACAATGAGCAGTTCTTC. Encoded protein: CASSLYAGPYNEQFF.

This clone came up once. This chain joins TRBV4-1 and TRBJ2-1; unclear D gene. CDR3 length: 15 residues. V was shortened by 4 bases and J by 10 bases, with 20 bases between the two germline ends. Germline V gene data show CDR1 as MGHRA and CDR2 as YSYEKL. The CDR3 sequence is CASSRTRGEAEEQFF. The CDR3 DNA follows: TGCGCCAGCAGCCGTACCCGAGGCGAAGCAGAAGAGCAGTTCTTC.

CDR3 sequence (DNA): TGTGCCAGCAGTTTCCCCGGACAGGACATGGAGGCTGGCTACACCTTC. It yields the protein CASSFPGQDMEAGYTF. V gene TRBV28 combines with J gene TRBJ1-2; 7 nucleotides line up with TRBD1. The CDR3 contains 16 residues. Looked up from germline, CDR1 is MDHEN and CDR2 is SYDVKM. Trimming cost V 3 bases and J 7 bases; bases outside gene matches: 14.

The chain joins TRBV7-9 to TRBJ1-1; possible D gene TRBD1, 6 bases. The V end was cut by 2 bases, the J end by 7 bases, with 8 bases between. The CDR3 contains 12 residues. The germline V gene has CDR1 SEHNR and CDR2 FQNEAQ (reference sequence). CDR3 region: CASSLRGNEAFF. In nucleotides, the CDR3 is TGTGCCAGCAGCTTAAGGGGGAATGAAGCTTTCTTT.